The clone carrying this TCR beta chain was counted at least ten times. Unique molecular identifiers were affixed to discrete cDNA molecules within the library. TCRdb analysed the RACE reads with MiXCR anew, one entry per CDR3 protein. The sample carries tens of thousands of distinct CDR3 sequences, around 9.6% recorded once. The time point was: patch test 2, 6 weeks after DPC sensitization. The treatment was: therapeutic diphenylcyclopropenone sensitization with weekly scalp DPC. The CDR3 spans 19 residues. V shed 5 bases, J shed 0 bases, and the junction held 19 bases outside the gene matches. Germline V gene lookup returns CDR1 SGHTA and CDR2 FQGNSA. The data were taken from a study of human T cells and chemical hapten exposure.

The chain is built from TRBV7-2 and TRBJ2-7; 7 bases are a match to TRBD2. Here the sequenced sample was whole blood, taken in connection with sensitization to the hapten diphenylcyclopropenone (DPC). The TCR comes from a woman aged 25 to 39 with alopecia areata. Some clones in this sample may be carry-over from other donors' samples. CDR3 in amino acids: CASSLKSGANIQSSYEQYF. In DNA, the CDR3 is TGTGCCAGCAGCCTAAAGAGCGGGGCCAATATACAGAGCTCCTACGAGCAGTACTTC.